A few counts support the clone carrying this T cell receptor (beta chain). The antigen remains unidentified. Just one base apart from a much larger clone, this may be a read error. Time point described: longitudinal time-point 2. CDR1 is SGHRS, CDR2 YFSETQ, per germline. The germline V and J ends were trimmed by 9 bases and 6 bases, with 19 bases remaining between them. The CDR3 spans 14 residues. The data were taken from a study of neurological immune-mediated disorders. As for the study in general: For the roughly 34 multiple sclerosis patients, the disease was relapsing-remitting in 31 and secondary progressive in 3.

Synthesis of cDNA was accomplished via 5'RACE employing 10-nucleotide random UMIs. In each sequencing run, over 180 million TCR-beta sequences were generated from 15-18 subjects. TCRdb analysed the 5' RACE reads with MiXCR anew, one entry per CDR3 protein. The sample carries 80,000 to 100,000 distinct CDR3 sequences, 5.8% recorded once. Study-wide findings and caveats: Expansion of TCR clones was greatest in HTLV-1-associated myelopathy and smallest in multiple sclerosis, where it fell below that of healthy controls.

This TCR derives from a woman aged 60-70 years with multiple sclerosis. J is TRBJ2-1 and V is TRBV5-1, with D possibly being TRBD1 or TRBD2 (5 bases each). The sequencing input was PBMCs. The DNA for the CDR3 is TGCGCCAACAGGAGGATCCCCGGGTCCAATGAGCAGTTCTTC. Protein: CANRRIPGSNEQFF.